This TCR beta chain stems from a study of T cell responses to AZD1222 COVID-19 vaccine. Notes on the study in general: Spike was spanned by vaccine-associated CD4 TCRs, with dominance at 160-218 and 743-854.

TCRdb's table, derived via immunoSEQ multiplex PCR, lists solely in-frame clones and lacks some. Of 150,000 to 200,000 clones listed, roughly 91% were seen once; the top ten hold about 24%. A remark on this clone: The antigen remains unidentified.

This receptor was identified in an adult who received the AZD1222 COVID-19 vaccine. The material was peripheral blood, obtained 28 days after the second AZD1222 dose.

The CDR3 spells CASGSPRGIDGYTF. The CDR3 nucleotides are TGTGCTAGTGGTTCGCCTCGGGGAATCGATGGCTACACCTTC. The J gene is TRBJ1-2, the V gene TRBV12-5, with D unresolved. The CDR3 spans 14 residues. V shed 4 bases and J shed 6 bases, with 15 bases lying between them. Looked up from germline, CDR1 is LGHNT and CDR2 is FRNRAP.